These T cell receptor beta chains were read from a single sample in a study of blood T cell repertoires in COVID-19. Only in-frame clones appear in the TCRdb table, and some are missing; sequencing was by immunoSEQ multiplex PCR. In the table there are 200,000 or so clones, 84% of which are singletons. Material: peripheral blood. Receptor source: a human donor in a cohort sampled during active COVID-19. The CDR3 runs from the conserved cysteine through the conserved F or W. A D gene is named only where the DNA matches it firmly. Only part of the rows carry a size: once, few, many, or a class if the clone is expanded.

v_call	j_call	d_call	clone_size	cdr3_aa	cdr3_nt
TRBV15	TRBJ2-7	TRBD2	few	CATSSALSGRSYEQYF	TGTGCCACCAGCAGTGCCCTTAGCGGGAGATCCTACGAGCAGTACTTC
TRBV5-1	TRBJ2-3	TRBD1	-	CASSRDRGRPDTQYF	TGCGCCAGCAGCCGGGACAGGGGGCGTCCAGATACGCAGTATTTT
TRBV11-2	TRBJ2-3	TRBD1	-	CASTPLRDRATDTQYF	TGTGCCAGCACTCCTCTAAGGGACAGGGCAACAGATACGCAGTATTTT
TRBV7-2	TRBJ2-7	TRBD2	-	CASSRSGRDYEQYF	TGTGCCAGCAGCCGGAGCGGGAGGGACTACGAGCAGTACTTC
TRBV7-2	TRBJ1-1	-	-	CASSLASARAEAFF	TGTGCCAGCAGCTTAGCTTCGGCACGGGCTGAAGCTTTCTTT
TRBV2	TRBJ2-5	TRBD2	-	CASQREVIEKTQYF	TGTGCCAGCCAGCGGGAGGTTATCGAAAAGACCCAGTACTTC
TRBV6-5	TRBJ1-2	TRBD1	-	CASSYRGQGYTF	TGTGCCAGCAGTTACAGGGGGCAAGGCTACACCTTC
TRBV11-2	TRBJ2-7	TRBD2	-	CASSLAGGNEQYF	TGTGCCAGCAGCCTCGCGGGGGGCAACGAGCAGTACTTC
TRBV7-9	TRBJ2-2	-	few	CACGTANTGELFF	TGTGCCTGCGGGACAGCGAACACCGGGGAGCTGTTTTTT
TRBV2	TRBJ2-5	-	-	CASTLGGGQETQYF	TGTGCCAGCACGCTCGGGGGAGGCCAAGAGACCCAGTACTTC
TRBV5-1	TRBJ2-5	TRBD1	-	CATGTGELQETQYF	TGCGCCACCGGGACAGGGGAGTTACAAGAGACCCAGTACTTC
TRBV11-2	TRBJ2-7	-	-	CASSLNQAAYEQYF	TGTGCCAGCAGCTTAAATCAGGCCGCCTACGAGCAGTACTTC
TRBV5-4	TRBJ2-7	TRBD2	-	CASSPTPGLVSYEQYF	TGTGCCAGCAGCCCGACCCCGGGACTAGTGTCCTACGAGCAGTACTTC
TRBV9	TRBJ2-1	-	-	CASSPRVNSYNEQFF	TGTGCCAGCAGCCCTCGGGTGAACTCCTACAATGAGCAGTTCTTC
TRBV2	TRBJ1-5	TRBD1	-	CASSDRGLDQPQHF	TGTGCCAGCAGTGACAGGGGGCTGGATCAGCCCCAGCATTTT
TRBV11-2	TRBJ2-5	TRBD1	-	CASSRGTGRQETQYF	TGTGCCAGCAGCAGAGGGACAGGGAGACAAGAGACCCAGTACTTC
TRBV5-6	TRBJ1-5	TRBD1	-	CASSSGTAFNQPQHF	TGTGCCAGCAGCTCCGGGACAGCCTTCAATCAGCCCCAGCATTTT
TRBV2	TRBJ2-7	TRBD1	-	CASRQGAPYEQYF	TGTGCCAGCCGACAGGGGGCCCCCTACGAGCAGTACTTC
TRBV7-9	TRBJ1-2	-	once	CASSQDRIYGYTF	TGTGCCAGCAGCCAAGACAGGATCTATGGCTACACCTTC
TRBV27	TRBJ2-7	-	many	CASSRPGTRSDEQYF	TGTGCCAGCAGTAGGCCGGGGACTCGTTCTGACGAGCAGTACTTC
TRBV14	TRBJ1-2	-	-	CASSPFNYGYTF	TGTGCCAGCAGCCCGTTTAACTATGGCTACACCTTC
TRBV2	TRBJ1-2	TRBD1	-	CASRRGQGLVGYTF	TGTGCCAGCCGTCGAGGACAGGGGTTGGTTGGCTACACCTTC
TRBV3-1/TRBV3-2	TRBJ1-5	TRBD1	-	CASSPSYRGRIQPQHF	TGTGCCAGCAGCCCGTCCTACAGGGGGCGCATCCAGCCCCAGCATTTT
TRBV19	TRBJ1-1	-	-	CASTTTGFLEAFF	TGTGCCAGTACCACCACAGGGTTTCTCGAAGCTTTCTTT
TRBV9	TRBJ2-1	-	-	CASSVSGTEQDEQFF	TGTGCCAGCAGCGTTAGCGGGACAGAACAGGATGAGCAGTTCTTC
TRBV30	TRBJ1-5	TRBD1	-	CAWRPTDRGFGQPQHF	TGTGCCTGGAGGCCCACGGACAGGGGGTTTGGGCAGCCCCAGCATTTT
TRBV10-3	TRBJ1-1	TRBD1	-	CAISTGTGNTEAFF	TGTGCCATCAGTACCGGGACAGGGAACACTGAAGCTTTCTTT
TRBV19	TRBJ2-4	-	-	CASSVDGQENIQYF	TGTGCCAGTAGTGTAGACGGTCAGGAAAACATTCAGTACTTC
TRBV4-1	TRBJ1-5	-	once	CASSQEKEDYSNQPQHF	TGCGCCAGCAGCCAAGAAAAGGAGGACTATAGCAATCAGCCCCAGCATTTT